This T cell receptor beta chain was captured by sequencing in a study of T-cell reconstitution after alpha-beta-depleted transplantation in children. Concerning this clonotype: Antigen unknown. The junction departs from germline at one end; a sequencing error may be responsible.

The CDR3 sequence is 14 residues long. Germline V gene data show CDR1 as SEHNR and CDR2 as FQNEAQ (reference sequence). General study results and limits: Surviving thymic progenitors and recipient T cells were the source of high TCRbeta diversity at day 60 in some patients. When one year had passed after transplant, most T-cell counts and diversity came from newly produced T cells. After transplant, at about two months, alpha-beta T cells were reportedly derived from several hundred expanded graft clones.

Preparation of the TCRbeta library used unique molecular identifiers. TCRdb recomputed calls from the PCR reads with MiXCR, one row per CDR3 protein. The data show about 110,000 distinct CDR3 sequences, roughly 6.1% seen once. The genes are TRBV7-9 and TRBJ2-4; D remains ambiguous. The sequenced sample was PBMCs, mostly from graft donor cells, obtained 360 days after TCRalphabeta/CD19-depleted stem cell transplant. The sequence came from a male patient aged 2 to 10 who had a stem cell transplant for acute lymphoblastic leukemia, so the T cells may come from the graft donor. CDR3 region: CASSLTGSENIQHF. The CDR3, as DNA: TGTGCCAGCAGCTTAACCGGGTCCGAAAACATTCAGCACTTC.